This TCR beta chain stems from a study of vaccination effects on CD4 cells after COVID-19 (dated by TCRdb to between 2022 and 2023). Concerning the study at large: Two doses of either the BNT162b2 or the mRNA-1273 mRNA SARS-CoV-2 vaccine were administered to participants. In both COVID-19 convalescent patients and infection-naive vaccine recipients, the study compared SARS-CoV-2 spike-specific CD4+ TCR repertoires from before mRNA vaccination with those from after it. The full study included some 10 COVID-19 convalescent patients and a few SARS-CoV-2-naive healthy vaccine recipients. In the study, cultures from other donors were sequenced using the Oncomine TCR Beta short-read assay on an Illumina iSeq 100. Broad study findings and their caveats: Both infection-induced and vaccine-induced clones contracted markedly at late post-vaccination timepoints, which is consistent with waning T cell responses. In healthy vaccine recipients, vaccine-induced clones were almost all SARS-CoV-2 mono-reactive, with only 1 of 255 being cross-reactive with common cold coronaviruses. Only a small number of convalescent patients were included, and no early post-infection timepoints were available, which limited the study.

In the ViraFEST assay, PBMC were stimulated with viral peptide pools, and antigen-specific CD4+ T cell clonotypes were then identified by expansion using TCR sequencing. After about 9 days of culture, CD4+ T cells were isolated with the EasySep CD4+ T cell isolation kit. The absence of prior SARS-CoV-2 infection in healthy vaccine recipients was confirmed by negative nucleocapsid antibodies before and after vaccination. Over 1.5 million PBMC per well were cultured with 8.5 to 10 ug/ml peptides in IMDM containing roughly 5% human AB serum, about 9.7 IU/ml IL-2 and gentamicin. On days 3 and 7, half of the culture medium was replaced with fresh IL-2-containing medium. Unless noted otherwise, every peptide stimulation condition was cultured in triplicate wells. PBMC were separated from whole blood using Ficoll-Paque Plus gradient centrifugation and were then either cryopreserved at -140C or used fresh. The overlapping peptide pools covered the spike proteins of SARS-CoV-2 and of the common cold coronaviruses HCoV-NL63, HCoV-OC43 and HCoV-229E. The QIAamp micro DNA kit was used to extract genomic DNA from the cultured CD4+ T cells.

Turning to this clone: The antigen it binds to is not known. Per-base quality was not reported, and no clone a single base away is much larger than it.

The method behind the library was the immunoSEQ multiplex PCR assay. DNA from the cultured, isolated CD4+ T cells was subjected to TCR beta CDR3 sequencing. In the original analysis: Non-productive TCR sequences were removed and reads were trimmed to the CDR3 region, keeping CDR3s of at least 7 amino acids. Antigen-specific clonotypes were identified with the MANAFEST web app by comparing expansion in peptide wells against reference cultures. To count as positive, a clone had to show expansion at FDR<0.05 compared with the reference and with all other wells, an odds ratio above 5, and a frequency above 0.1% in two replicate wells. Cross-reactive clonotypes were defined as significantly expanded in SARS-CoV-2 spike wells and in at least one common cold coronavirus spike condition. Levenshtein distance calculated with the stringdist R package was used to assess CDR3 similarity, and unrooted trees were constructed with ape in R 3.6.1. TCRdb took this table from immuneACCESS and kept in-frame rearrangements with V and J called. Such tables lack part of the clones; where checked against another copy, unresolved V genes explain under half of the gap, and the rest is unexplained. V and J calls and clone size follow that table, whereas D and trimming were derived from the DNA. For this sample there are 35,000 to 45,000 clones; 60% to 80% appear just once. The top ten clones comprise about 16% of the sample.

The source material was CD4+ T cells from PBMCs cultured with HCoV-OC43 spike peptides, sampled before COVID-19 vaccination. Sample cell subset or site, as interpreted from the label and publication: HCoV-OC43 spike overlapping peptide pool stimulation. The TCR originated in a human donor who received a COVID-19 vaccine.

The CDR3 sequence is CATSVGGNTDTQYF. The base sequence is TGTGCCACCAGCGTGGGGGGGAACACAGATACGCAGTATTTT. Recombination joined TRBV24-1 with TRBJ2-3; 7 nucleotides in the junction match TRBD2. From its cysteine to its phenylalanine, the CDR3 spans 14 amino acids. Only CDR3 DNA remains: 42 bases, in frame from the first base. Trimming leaves V shorter by 7 bases and J shorter by 2 bases, with the junction holding 5 bases beyond the gene matches. Taken from the germline V gene, the CDR1 and CDR2 loops are KGHDR and SFDVKD.